The clone carrying this T cell receptor beta chain was seen ten or more times. Its antigen is unknown. TCRalpha and TCRbeta libraries used 5'RACE with constant-segment primers and UMIs. MiXCR, applied by TCRdb to the 5' RACE reads, yields one record per CDR3 protein. There are 350,000 to 500,000 distinct CDR3 sequences in the sample; 15% to 20% occur only once, and 20% to 25% lies in the top ten. The data originate from a study of T-cell memory formation after mild COVID-19. Study results and caveats: Pre-infection memory showed some responding clones, and this suggested that cross-reactive memory joined.

Germline V gene sequence: CDR1 SGHKS, CDR2 YYEKEE (reference sequence). V was clipped by 2 bases and J by 3 bases, with 17 bases between them. CDR3 size: 16 residues. The V gene is TRBV5-5, the J gene TRBJ2-5; maybe TRBD2 (6 bases). Sequencing input: PBMCs or a T cell subset sorted from them (not recorded which). The origin of this receptor is a man in his late teens or twenties who had mild COVID-19 (a few samples of this study predate the infection). Cell type and time point are not known. The CDR3 nucleotides are TGTGCCAGCAGCTTTTTTCTCCTTGGGGGGAAAGAGACCCAGTACTTC. It specifies CASSFFLLGGKETQYF. The whole variable domain, filled in from reference TRBV5-5 and TRBJ2-5, reads DAGVTQSPTHLIKTRGQQVTLRCSPISGHKSVSWYQQVLGQGPQFIFQYYEKEERGRGNFPDRFSARQFPNYSSELNVNALLLGDSALYLCASSFFLLGGKETQYFGPGTRLLVL.